The rows below give T cell receptor beta chains drawn from one sample of a study of OX40 agonist ivuxolimab in advanced cancers. The protocol was immunoSEQ multiplex PCR, while the TCRdb copy is restricted to in-frame clones and leaves out a portion. This sample has 65,000 to 85,000 clones, with around 84% found just once. Sequencing was performed on CD4+ or CD8+ T cells sorted from blood, taken in a trial of the OX40 agonist ivuxolimab. These TCRs come from an adult with an advanced solid tumor such as melanoma, head and neck, liver or kidney cancer. Both conserved end residues are part of each CDR3. D genes are given only for firm matches. The size field is filled for only some rows; it gives once, few, many or a size class.

J,D,V,size,CDR3,DNA
TRBJ2-2,.,TRBV7-2,.,CASSLDPSNTGELFF,TGTGCCAGCAGCTTAGACCCCTCGAACACCGGGGAGCTGTTTTTT
TRBJ2-2,.,TRBV5-4,.,CASSLVGTNTGELFF,TGTGCCAGCAGCTTGGTGGGGACGAACACCGGGGAGCTGTTTTTT
TRBJ1-4,.,TRBV19,.,CASTSRGTRATNEKLFF,TGTGCCAGTACCTCCCGTGGGACGAGAGCAACTAATGAAAAACTGTTTTTT
TRBJ1-3,.,TRBV6-1,.,CASSESRGGNTIYF,TGTGCCAGCAGTGAAAGCAGGGGTGGAAACACCATATATTTT
TRBJ1-2,.,TRBV28,.,CASSPGHFNYGYTF,TGTGCCAGCAGCCCGGGACACTTTAACTATGGCTACACCTTC
TRBJ1-5,.,TRBV6-1,few,CASSYPPGPQHF,TGTGCCAGCAGTTATCCACCCGGGCCCCAGCATTTT
TRBJ1-1,.,TRBV7-9,few,CASSLVGSQAFF,TGTGCCAGCAGCTTAGTAGGGTCGCAAGCTTTCTTT
TRBJ2-7,TRBD1,TRBV13,.,CASNNRDRANEQYF,TGTGCCAGCAACAACCGGGACAGGGCCAACGAGCAGTACTTC
TRBJ1-2,.,TRBV21-1,.,CASPIRDREYGYTF,TGTGCCAGCCCAATACGGGACAGGGAATATGGCTACACCTTC
TRBJ2-1,.,TRBV7-3,.,CASSTQAGLEQFF,TGTGCCAGCAGCACCCAAGCGGGCCTAGAGCAGTTCTTC
TRBJ1-5,TRBD1,TRBV2,.,CASRDRGNQPQHF,TGTGCCAGCAGGGACAGGGGTAATCAGCCCCAGCATTTT
TRBJ2-5,TRBD1,TRBV5-6,few,CASSWVWTGKETQYF,TGTGCCAGCAGCTGGGTTTGGACAGGGAAAGAGACCCAGTACTTC
TRBJ2-7,.,TRBV5-1,.,CASSLTASSYEQYF,TGCGCCAGCAGCTTGACAGCATCCTCCTACGAGCAGTACTTC
TRBJ1-2,.,TRBV4-1,.,CASSQPPRGAGDGYTF,TGCGCCAGCAGCCAGCCCCCGCGGGGGGCGGGGGATGGCTACACCTTC
TRBJ1-2,.,TRBV15,few,CATSRQAGHGYTF,TGTGCCACCAGCAGACAGGCTGGCCATGGCTACACCTTC
TRBJ2-3,.,TRBV7-3,.,CASSSGQPGTDTQYF,TGTGCCAGCAGCTCAGGACAGCCCGGGACAGATACGCAGTATTTT
TRBJ2-3,TRBD2,TRBV6-5,.,CASSFKRGGDTQYF,TGTGCCAGCAGCTTTAAGCGGGGGGGAGATACGCAGTATTTT
TRBJ1-5,.,TRBV10-3,.,CAISSGIGVNQPQHF,TGTGCCATCAGTTCGGGTATCGGTGTGAATCAGCCCCAGCATTTT